These 8 T cell receptor beta chains were all obtained from the same sample, sequenced in a study of T cells after yellow fever vaccination. Each CDR3 protein is one row after TCRdb ran MiXCR on the 5' RACE reads. The top ten hold around 18% of the sample, which has around 400,000 distinct CDR3 sequences, roughly 11% seen once. The material sequenced was PBMCs, taken on the day of the first yellow fever vaccination. Receptor source: a man between 18 and 35 years old who received the YFV17D yellow fever vaccine.

The V call is TRBV18, the J call TRBJ2-5; tentatively, D is TRBD1 (5 bases). Looked up from germline, CDR1 is KGHSH and CDR2 is LQKENI. CDR3 length equals 15 residues. Trimming shortened V by 2 bases and J by 5 bases, and 15 bases separated the two germline ends. The CDR3 DNA reads TGTGCCAGCTCACCAGGGCAGGGCCCAGGGGAGACCCAGTACTTC. This encodes CASSPGQGPGETQYF.

There are many counts of this clonotype. This rearrangement joins TRBV5-1 to TRBJ2-5; TRBD1 matches at 7 bases. The V segment lost 5 bases and the J segment 5 bases; nucleotides outside the gene matches: 6. The CDR3 has 13 residues. Germline V gives CDR1 SGHRS, CDR2 YFSETQ. CDR3 protein: CASSRDRAETQYF. Here the CDR3 DNA reads TGCGCCAGCAGTCGCGACAGGGCCGAGACCCAGTACTTC.

This chain links TRBV6-2 or TRBV6-3 with TRBJ1-1; 9 bases are a match to TRBD1. The germline CDR1 and CDR2 sequences are MNHEY and SVGEGT. This CDR3 comprises 17 residues. V lost 2 bases, J lost 3 bases, and 10 bases stayed unmatched. CDR3 in DNA: TGTGCCAGCAGTTACCCGACAGGGGGAAGGATGTACACTGAAGCTTTCTTT. Protein: CASSYPTGGRMYTEAFF.

This clonotype was detected a few times. This sequence joins TRBV6-5 and TRBJ2-7; 8 bases fit TRBD1. This CDR3 comprises 15 residues. CDR1 and CDR2 (germline): MNHEY, SVGAGI. The trim removed 2 bases at V and 3 bases at J, leaving 6 bases unmatched. The CDR3: CASSYNGQGGYEQYF. The DNA for the CDR3 is TGTGCCAGCAGTTACAACGGACAGGGCGGCTACGAGCAGTACTTC.

This chain connects TRBV12-3 or TRBV12-4 to TRBJ2-1; 10 bases are shared with TRBD1. CDR3 size: 16 residues. J gave up 8 bases and V 4 bases, and 11 bases lay outside the gene matches. CDR3 protein: CASSSNTGQGRDEQFF. The CDR3 bases are TGTGCCAGCAGTTCCAATACGGGACAGGGGCGCGATGAGCAGTTCTTC.

This clonotype was picked up a small number of times. The genes are TRBV12-3 or TRBV12-4 and TRBJ1-4; D is undetermined. V was clipped by 6 bases and J by 11 bases, with 19 bases between them. CDR3 length: 14 amino acids. CDR3 region: CASRYTGREPKLFF. CDR3 coding DNA: TGTGCCAGCAGGTATACCGGCCGGGAGCCGAAACTGTTTTTT.

On this clonotype: A read error may account for a junction end that differs from germline. The gene calls are TRBV7-7 and TRBJ2-2, with D possibly being TRBD1 (6 bases). The germline V gene has CDR1 SSHAT and CDR2 FNYEAQ (reference sequence). CDR3 size: 14 residues. The DNA of the CDR3 is TGTGCTAGCAGCTGGACAGAAAACACCGGGGAGCTGTTTTTT. This encodes CASSWTENTGELFF.

This chain joins TRBV6-1 and TRBJ2-5, with 7 positions matching TRBD1. J lost 2 bases, V lost 0 bases, and 6 bases had no gene match. In germline, CDR1 is MNHNS, CDR2 SASEGT. This CDR3 is built from 16 residues. CDR3 residues: CASSEAPQGPQETQYF. In nucleotides, the CDR3 is TGTGCCAGCAGTGAAGCCCCACAGGGGCCTCAAGAGACCCAGTACTTC.